This T cell receptor beta chain is from a study of beta chain features in type 1 diabetes. Whole-study context: Healthy donors resembled patients in age, gender and cell yields. Findings of the study overall: Among patients with Type 1 diabetes, TCRB CDR3s were moderately but significantly shorter in every one of the four CD4+ subsets. TCRB rearrangement may or may not be influenced by HLA type; here this remained unresolved. Researchers cautioned that cDNA sequencing could over-represent cells with high TCR expression.

The CDR3 covers 12 residues. V dropped 6 bases and J dropped 3 bases, with 9 bases sitting between them. The germline V gene has CDR1 MNHNY and CDR2 SVGAGI (reference sequence). The sequenced template was cDNA made from the entire isolated RNA. Clones were sequenced by immunoSEQ multiplex PCR, and TCRdb holds only the in-frame ones, with some missing. The sample consists of 300,000 or so clones, approximately 9.7% of them appearing once. Comment on this clone: The antigen is not known. In the same sample, other DNA sequences code for this CDR3.

The material sequenced was central memory CD4+ T cells from blood. This TCR came from a man aged 25 to 45 with type 1 diabetes. The V call is TRBV6-6, the J call TRBJ2-7; D gene unclear. The CDR3 reads CASSPTGYEQYF. The CDR3 DNA follows: TGTGCCAGCAGCCCAACGGGCTACGAGCAGTACTTC.